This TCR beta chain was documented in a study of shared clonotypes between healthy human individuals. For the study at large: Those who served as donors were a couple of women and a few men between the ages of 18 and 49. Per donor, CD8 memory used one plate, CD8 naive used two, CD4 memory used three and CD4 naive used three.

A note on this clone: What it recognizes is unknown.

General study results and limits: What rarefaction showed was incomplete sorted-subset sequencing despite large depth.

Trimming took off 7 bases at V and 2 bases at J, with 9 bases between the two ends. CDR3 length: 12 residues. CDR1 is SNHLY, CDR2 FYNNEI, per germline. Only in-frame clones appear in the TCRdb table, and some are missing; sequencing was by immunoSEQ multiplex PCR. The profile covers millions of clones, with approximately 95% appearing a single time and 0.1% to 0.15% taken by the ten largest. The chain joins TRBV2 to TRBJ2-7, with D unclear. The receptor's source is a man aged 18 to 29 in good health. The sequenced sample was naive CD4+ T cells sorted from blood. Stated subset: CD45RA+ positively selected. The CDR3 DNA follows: TGTGCCAGCACCCCTGAACCCTACGAGCAGTACTTC. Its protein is CASTPEPYEQYF.